This T cell receptor (beta chain) was found in a study of blood T cell dynamics during melanoma immunotherapy. For the study at large: Standard first-line treatment here was pembrolizumab or nivolumab plus ipilimumab in metastatic melanoma.

Libraries were prepared by immunoSEQ multiplex PCR; TCRdb keeps only in-frame clonotypes and omits some of them. The table includes tens of thousands of clones, around 80% detected once. Time point here: week 3, after first cycle of checkpoint inhibitor. Patients with prior systemic cancer treatment, concomitant immunosuppressants, or other active malignancies were excluded. Study-level points and caveats: PBMC repertoires of eventual disease-control patients split at W3 into clonality or diversity gains.

A remark on this clone: Antigen: not known.

The receptor comes from a human donor with melanoma. Sample: blood, taken from a patient treated with checkpoint blockade.

In nucleotides, the CDR3 is TGTGCCAGCAGCCAAATACCGGGCCTTGAAGCTTTCTTT. Translating gives CASSQIPGLEAFF. The V and J genes are TRBV14 and TRBJ1-1; D gene uncertain. There are 13 residues in the CDR3. V was clipped by 2 bases and J by 7 bases, with 11 bases between them. Germline assignment: CDR1 SGHDN and CDR2 FVKESK.